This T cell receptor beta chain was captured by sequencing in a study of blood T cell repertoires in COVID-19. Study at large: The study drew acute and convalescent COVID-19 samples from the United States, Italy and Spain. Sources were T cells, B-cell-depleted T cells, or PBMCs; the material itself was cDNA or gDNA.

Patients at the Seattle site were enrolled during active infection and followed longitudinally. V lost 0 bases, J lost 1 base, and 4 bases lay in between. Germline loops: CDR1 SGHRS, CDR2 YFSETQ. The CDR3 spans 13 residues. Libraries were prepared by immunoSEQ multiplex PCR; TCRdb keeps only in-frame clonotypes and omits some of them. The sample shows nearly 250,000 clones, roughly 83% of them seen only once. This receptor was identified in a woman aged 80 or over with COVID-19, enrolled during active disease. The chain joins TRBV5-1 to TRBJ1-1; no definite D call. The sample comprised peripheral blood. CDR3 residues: CASSLDTNTEAFF. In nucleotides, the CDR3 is TGCGCCAGCAGCTTGGACACGAACACTGAAGCTTTCTTT.